This passage covers 27 T cell receptor beta chains from one sample sequenced in a study of T-cell reconstitution after alpha-beta-depleted transplantation in children (dated by TCRdb to between 2015 and 2016). The library was made by PCR. The run used an Illumina HiSeq 2500. TCR library preparation used molecular barcoding, with unique molecular identifiers applied to normalize quantification of the TCRbeta repertoire. TCRdb reanalyzed the raw reads on its own, using fastp at Q25 for trimming and MiXCR for clone calling, and kept in-frame beta chains. A single entry per CDR3 protein holds the most common genes and DNA from its merged rows. A total of about 610,000 distinct CDR3 sequences appear in this sample, about 10% of them only once. The ten largest clones add up to approximately 4.1% of the sample. Sequencing was performed on PBMCs from the stem cell graft donor, taken from the stem cell graft. Receptors were obtained from a human donor who donated a stem cell graft to a child with acute myeloid leukemia.

The sample holds a few counts of this clonotype. The rearrangement uses TRBV7-3 and TRBJ2-6; D ambiguous. The V end lost 5 bases, the J end lost 2 bases, and 10 bases lay between the germline ends. Looked up from germline, CDR1 is SGHTA and CDR2 is FQGTGA. The CDR3 length is 15 residues. This CDR3 reads CASSVSNTGANVLTF. CDR3 sequence (DNA): TGTGCCAGCAGCGTATCGAATACTGGGGCCAACGTCCTGACTTTC.

This clonotype has ten or more counts. V is TRBV15 and J is TRBJ1-6, with TRBD1 matching 9 bases. V lost 1 base to trimming and J lost 10 bases; unmatched junction nucleotides: 5. The CDR3 spans 15 residues. CDR1 is LNHNV, CDR2 YYDKDF, per germline (reference sequence). The CDR3 spells CATSRGGQGISPLHF. For the CDR3, the DNA is TGTGCCACCAGCAGAGGAGGACAGGGGATCTCACCCCTCCACTTT.

V and J are TRBV2 and TRBJ1-1; D might be TRBD1 (6 bases). This CDR3 is built from 13 residues. CDR1 is SNHLY and CDR2 is FYNNEI in the germline V gene. Trimming pared 10 bases from V and 6 bases from J, leaving 18 bases between. The CDR3 region is CAIGQYGASEAFF. The DNA of the CDR3 is TGTGCCATCGGACAGTATGGGGCTTCTGAAGCTTTCTTT. Variable domain in full (rest from reference TRBV2 and TRBJ1-1): EPEVTQTPSHQVTQMGQEVILRCVPISNHLYFYWYRQILGQKVEFLVSFYNNEISEKSEIFDDQFSVERPDGSNFTLKIRSTKLEDSAMYFCAIGQYGASEAFFGQGTRLTVV.

This clonotype was detected ten times or more. The V and J genes are TRBV6-1 and TRBJ2-7; 7 nucleotides align to TRBD2. J was trimmed by 2 bases and V by 10 bases; bases with no gene match: 8. Germline loops: CDR1 MNHNS, CDR2 SASEGT. This CDR3 region has 13 residues. Written as DNA, the CDR3 is TGTGCCACCACCGCGGGGGTAGCCTACGAGCAGTACTTC. Protein sequence: CATTAGVAYEQYF.

This clonotype was recorded many times. The chain couples TRBV27 to TRBJ2-2, with D maybe TRBD2 (6 bases). The CDR3 contains 18 residues. Trimming pared 0 bases from V and 6 bases from J, leaving 20 bases between. Germline loops: CDR1 MNHEY, CDR2 SMNVEV (reference sequence). CDR3 sequence reads: CASSLSGPRRGKAGELFF. CDR3 nucleotides: TGTGCCAGCAGTTTATCGGGCCCGCGGCGCGGGAAGGCCGGGGAGCTGTTTTTT.

The rearrangement links TRBV7-9 to TRBJ2-1; TRBD2 agrees at 10 bases. Germline V CDR1 and CDR2: SEHNR, FQNEAQ (reference sequence). The J segment lost 4 bases and the V segment lost 5 bases, leaving 8 bases of the junction unmatched. There are 16 residues in the CDR3. CDR3 DNA sequence: TGTGCCAGCAGCGACCCAACTAGCGGGACGTACAATGAGCAGTTCTTC. Encoded protein: CASSDPTSGTYNEQFF.

V is TRBV15 and J is TRBJ2-1, with 12 bases fitting TRBD2. The CDR3 is 17 amino acids. Germline loops: CDR1 LNHNV, CDR2 YYDKDF (reference sequence). Trimming took 7 bases from V and 9 from J; bases not matched to a gene: 16. The CDR3 here is CATKDRLAGDLGVEQFF. CDR3 DNA: TGTGCCACCAAGGACAGACTAGCGGGAGATCTGGGTGTTGAGCAGTTCTTC.

The rearrangement links TRBV24-1 to TRBJ2-2; D is possibly TRBD1 or TRBD2 (5 bases each). The CDR3 extends over 17 amino acids. Germline CDR1 reads KGHDR; CDR2 reads SFDVKD. The CDR3 DNA reads TGTGCGGCCTTTTATTTGCAAAAGGGGACCAACACCGGGGAGCTGTTTTTT. Its translation: CAAFYLQKGTNTGELFF.

The chain employs TRBV20-1 and TRBJ2-1, with TRBD2 matching 10 bases. Per germline, CDR1 DFQATT and CDR2 SNEGSKA (reference sequence). This CDR3 is built from 17 residues. The CDR3, as DNA: TGCTGCATCTCTCGGGGTAGCGGGAGGCGGGCTTACAATGAGCAGTTCTTC. It specifies CCISRGSGRRAYNEQFF.

This clonotype was recorded many times. This chain connects TRBV6-5 to TRBJ1-2; D gene ambiguous. Germline CDR1 MNHEY, CDR2 SVGAGI. The CDR3 contains 13 residues. V gave up 2 bases and J gave up 1 base, with 5 bases separating them. CDR3 DNA sequence: TGTGCCAGCAGTTACAGTAATAACTATGGCTACACCTTC. Amino acids: CASSYSNNYGYTF.

In its sample, this clonotype was seen many times. The CDR3 DNA is TGCAGCGTTCCCAAGTTGGGACAGGGGGCTATCACCGGGGAGCTGTTTTTT. Protein: CSVPKLGQGAITGELFF. The chain couples TRBV29-1 to TRBJ2-2, with TRBD1 identical over 12 bases. With 5 bases clipped from V and 4 bases from J, the junction kept 11 bases outside the gene matches. Looked up from germline, CDR1 is SQVTM and CDR2 is ANQGSEA. This CDR3 comprises 17 residues.

This chain uses TRBV6-2 or TRBV6-3 with TRBJ2-2; the match to TRBD2 covers 7 bases. CDR1 MNHEY and CDR2 SVGEGT come from the germline V gene. The CDR3 runs to 16 residues. J lost 6 bases, V lost 2 bases, and 9 bases had no gene match. The CDR3 nucleotides are TGTGCCAGCAGTTACGGGCTAGCGGATTCAGCCGGGGAGCTGTTTTTT. Protein: CASSYGLADSAGELFF.

This clonotype was seen a few times. The rearrangement links TRBV20-1 to TRBJ2-2, with D possibly being TRBD2 (6 bases). Germline V gene data show CDR1 as DFQATT and CDR2 as SNEGSKA (reference sequence). Between the trimmed V and J ends, which lost 5 bases and 2 bases, there was a span of 12 bases. The CDR3 has 14 residues. The CDR3 nucleotides read TGCAGTGCTTTGGCGGGGATAAACACCGGGGAGCTGTTTTTT. Amino acid sequence: CSALAGINTGELFF.

The chain has TRBV21-1 and TRBJ2-5; the table's TRBD1 call for D was not verified on the DNA. TRBV21-1 is a pseudogene. The CDR3 is 19 residues long. CDR3 region: CASSIRGRDSRLLQETQYF. The CDR3 nucleotides are TGTGCCAGCAGCATCCGAGGGAGGGACAGTCGCCTTTTACAAGAGACCCAGTACTTC.

This clonotype was counted many times. The chain combines TRBV2 with TRBJ2-1, with a possible D match to TRBD2 (6 bases). Trimming cost V 6 bases and J 5 bases, with 14 bases left between them. CDR3 length: 14 amino acids. The germline V gene encodes CDR1 SNHLY and CDR2 FYNNEI. CDR3 DNA sequence: TGTGCCAGCAGGGTGCGGGAAGAAGACAATGAGCAGTTCTTC. Protein product: CASRVREEDNEQFF.

This clonotype has more than one count but fewer than ten. J is TRBJ2-5 and V is TRBV18, with D hard to call. Deletions cut 1 base from V and 1 base from J, with 10 bases between. CDR3 length: 15 residues. Germline lookup yields CDR1 KGHSH and CDR2 LQKENI. The CDR3 coding sequence is TGTGCCAGCTCACCACGAATTGGGGTCCAAGAGACCCAGTACTTC. Residues: CASSPRIGVQETQYF.

This clonotype was seen a few times. The chain carries TRBV7-2 and TRBJ2-1; D is undetermined. Trimming removed 0 bases at V and 6 bases at J, with 15 bases between. There are 16 residues in the CDR3. Germline V CDR1 and CDR2: SGHTA, FQGNSA. CDR3 amino acids: CASSLAPGPQPNEQFF. CDR3 coding DNA: TGTGCCAGCAGCTTAGCGCCGGGCCCTCAGCCCAATGAGCAGTTCTTC.

This chain links TRBV14 with TRBJ1-5, with TRBD1 matching over 7 bases. Looked up from germline, CDR1 is SGHDN and CDR2 is FVKESK. V shed 1 base and J 2 bases; nucleotides not matched to a gene: 5. This CDR3 has 16 residues. CDR3 bases: TGTGCCAGCAGCCAAGGGGAGGGGGCTGGCAATCAGCCCCAGCATTTT. It translates to CASSQGEGAGNQPQHF.

In this sample, this clonotype turned up many times. The V and J genes are TRBV28 and TRBJ2-1; tentative D call: TRBD2 (5 bases). Per the germline V gene, CDR1 is MDHEN and CDR2 is SYDVKM. V shed 5 bases and J shed 0 bases, with 8 bases lying between them. This CDR3 is 14 amino acids long. CDR3 in amino acids: CASSRRSSYNEQFF. CDR3 DNA: TGTGCCAGCAGTCGGAGGAGCTCCTACAATGAGCAGTTCTTC.

V usage is TRBV3-1 and J usage is TRBJ1-4; 9 nucleotides match TRBD1. The CDR3 loop spans 16 amino acids. Trimming removed 1 base from V and 12 bases from J; junction bases left unmatched: 12. Germline V lookup: CDR1 LGHDT, CDR2 YNNKEL (reference sequence). The CDR3 DNA is TGTGCCAGCAGCCAAGGGTTAGCGACAGGGGGTGTCGAACTGTTTTTT. Encoded protein: CASSQGLATGGVELFF.

The gene calls are TRBV19 and TRBJ2-3; D gene uncertain. Germline V gene lookup returns CDR1 LNHDA and CDR2 SQIVND (reference sequence). This CDR3 is 15 amino acids long. Deletions cut 3 bases from V and 5 bases from J, with 15 bases between. CDR3 sequence: CASSIGQAFQDTQYF. Here the CDR3 DNA reads TGTGCCAGTAGTATCGGTCAAGCCTTCCAAGATACGCAGTATTTT.

This clonotype was seen repeatedly, ten times or more. The chain recombines TRBV20-1 with TRBJ2-2, with TRBD2 as a possible D gene (6 bases). CDR1 DFQATT and CDR2 SNEGSKA come from the germline V gene (reference sequence). V gave up 2 bases and J gave up 4 bases, with 17 bases separating them. The CDR3 loop spans 16 amino acids. CDR3 in DNA: TGCAGTGCTAGAACCCTAGGAGTGGGGGGCACCGGGGAGCTGTTTTTT. Residues: CSARTLGVGGTGELFF.

This clonotype was found a few times. The chain links TRBV20-1 to TRBJ2-1; D might be TRBD2 (5 bases). CDR1 and CDR2 from the germline V gene are DFQATT and SNEGSKA (reference sequence). Trimming took off 1 base at V and 0 bases at J, with 16 bases between the two ends. This CDR3 is 17 amino acids long. CDR3 loop: CSARAVLEFSSYNEQFF. The CDR3 DNA sequence: TGCAGTGCTAGAGCCGTACTAGAGTTCAGCTCCTACAATGAGCAGTTCTTC.

The V call is TRBV30, the J call TRBJ2-3; possible D gene TRBD2, 5 bases. The V and J ends lost 4 bases and 2 bases respectively, with 13 bases between them. Germline V lookup: CDR1 GTSNPN, CDR2 SVGIG (reference sequence). The CDR3 spans 14 residues. The CDR3 loop is CAWMRAALTDTQYF. The CDR3 nucleotides are TGTGCCTGGATGAGGGCAGCCCTCACAGATACGCAGTATTTT.

This clonotype has a handful of counts. The gene calls are TRBV20-1 and TRBJ2-1; 16 nucleotides align to TRBD2. V lost 5 bases, J lost 8 bases, and 6 bases stayed unmatched. The germline V gene has CDR1 DFQATT and CDR2 SNEGSKA (reference sequence). The CDR3 has 15 amino acids. This CDR3 reads CSAEGLAGGVDEQFF. The CDR3 DNA sequence: TGCAGTGCTGAGGGACTAGCGGGAGGGGTTGATGAGCAGTTCTTC.

The V call is TRBV29-1, the J call TRBJ2-1; D is uncertain. The CDR3 has 12 amino acids. V was trimmed by 4 bases and J by 12 bases, leaving 16 bases between them. Germline CDR1 SQVTM, CDR2 ANQGSEA. CDR3 sequence (DNA): TGCAGCGTTGTTTCGCTAGGTTTGTGGCAGTTCTTC. Protein product: CSVVSLGLWQFF.

This clonotype was seen many times. The CDR3 sequence is CASSYGLAGVYNEQFF. In DNA, the CDR3 is TGTGCCAGCAGCTACGGACTAGCGGGAGTATACAATGAGCAGTTCTTC. This chain links TRBV13 with TRBJ2-1; TRBD2 agrees at 13 bases. Germline-derived CDR1 and CDR2 are PRHDT and FYEKMQ (reference sequence). Unmatched junction bases numbered 4, after V lost 4 bases and J lost 4 bases. The CDR3 runs to 16 residues. Filled out from reference TRBV13 and TRBJ2-1, the complete variable domain reads AAGVIQSPRHLIKEKRETATLKCYPIPRHDTVYWYQQGPGQDPQFLISFYEKMQSDKGSIPDRFSAQQFSDYHSELNMSSLELGDSALYFCASSYGLAGVYNEQFFGPGTRLTVL.